This T cell receptor beta chain was documented in a study of control samples from healthy donors and cancer patients. The CDR3 is made up of 15 amino acids. The germline CDR1 and CDR2 sequences are SGHRS and YFSETQ. Trimming took 4 bases from V and 6 from J; bases not matched to a gene: 7. Sequencing used immunoSEQ multiplex PCR; TCRdb keeps in-frame clones, though not all of them. The sample includes 200,000 to 250,000 clones, roughly 94% of them seen just once. This chain connects TRBV5-1 to TRBJ2-2; 9 bases are shared with TRBD1. The sequenced material came from blood. The TCR comes from a man aged 50 to 60 in good health. The DNA of the CDR3 is TGCGCCAGCAGCCTACAGACAGGGGGGGCCGGGGAGCTGTTTTTT. It is translated as CASSLQTGGAGELFF.